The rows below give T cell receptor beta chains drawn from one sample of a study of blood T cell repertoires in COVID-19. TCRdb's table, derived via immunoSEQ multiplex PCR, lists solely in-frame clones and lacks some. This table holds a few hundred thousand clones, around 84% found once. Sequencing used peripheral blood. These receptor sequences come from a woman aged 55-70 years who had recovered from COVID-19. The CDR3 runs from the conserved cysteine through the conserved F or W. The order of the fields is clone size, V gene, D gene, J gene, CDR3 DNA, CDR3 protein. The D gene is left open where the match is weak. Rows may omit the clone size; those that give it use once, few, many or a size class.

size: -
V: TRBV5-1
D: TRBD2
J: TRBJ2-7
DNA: TGCGCCAGCAGCTTGCGCGGGACTAGCTACGAGCAGTACTTC
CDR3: CASSLRGTSYEQYF

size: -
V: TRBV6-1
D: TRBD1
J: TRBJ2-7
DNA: TGTGCCAGCAGTGAACTGGGGACAGAGGGGGCATGGGGTTCCTACGAGCAGTACTTC
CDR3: CASSELGTEGAWGSYEQYF

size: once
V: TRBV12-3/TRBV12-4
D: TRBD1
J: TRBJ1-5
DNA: TGTGCCAGCAGGGGACAGGGAAATCAGCCCCAGCATTTT
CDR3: CASRGQGNQPQHF

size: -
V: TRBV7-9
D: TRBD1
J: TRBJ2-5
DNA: TGTGCCAGCAGCGCCGGGACAGATGTGACCCAGTACTTC
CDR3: CASSAGTDVTQYF

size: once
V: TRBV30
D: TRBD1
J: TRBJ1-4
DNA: TGTGCCTGGAAGTTCGGCGGGGACAGGGTGAAGAAACTGTTTTTT
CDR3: CAWKFGGDRVKKLFF

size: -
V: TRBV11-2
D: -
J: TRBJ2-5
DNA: TGTGCCAGCAGCTTATTTCCCATCGGGGGATTGCAACGCCTAGAGACCCAGTACTTC
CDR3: CASSLFPIGGLQRLETQYF

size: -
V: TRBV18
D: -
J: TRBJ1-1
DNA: TGTGCCAGCTCTCAGGGACATTTGAACACTGAAGCTTTCTTT
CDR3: CASSQGHLNTEAFF

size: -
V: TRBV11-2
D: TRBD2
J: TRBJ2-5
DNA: TGTGCCAGCAGCTTACTAGCGGGGGGGATAGAGACCCAGTACTTC
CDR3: CASSLLAGGIETQYF

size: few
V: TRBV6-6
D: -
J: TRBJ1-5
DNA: TGTGCCAGCGGACAGCGAGGGGCCAATCAGCCCCAGCATTTT
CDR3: CASGQRGANQPQHF

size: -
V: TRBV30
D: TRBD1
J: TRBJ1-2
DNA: TGTGCCTGGAGGGACAGGGGATCCTATGGCTACACCTTC
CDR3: CAWRDRGSYGYTF

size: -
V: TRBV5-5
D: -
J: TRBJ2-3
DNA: TGTGCCAGCAGCTTGGCGGGCGGGGGCTTAGATACGCAGTATTTT
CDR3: CASSLAGGGLDTQYF

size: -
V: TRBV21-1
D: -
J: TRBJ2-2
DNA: TGTGCCAGCAGCAACGGCAGGGAGGCCGGGGAGCTGTTTTTT
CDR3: CASSNGREAGELFF

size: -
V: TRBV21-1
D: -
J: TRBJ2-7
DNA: TGTGCCAGCAGCAAAGATGAGGGACAGGGATTTGACGAGCAGTACTTC
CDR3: CASSKDEGQGFDEQYF

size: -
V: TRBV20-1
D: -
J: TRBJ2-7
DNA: TGCAGTGCTAGTAAACCCCTCCCCGAGATGGTGTGGGAGCAGTACTTC
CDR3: CSASKPLPEMVWEQYF

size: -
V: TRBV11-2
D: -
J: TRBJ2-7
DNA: TGTGCCAGCAGTAATTACGAGGCGTACGAGCAGTACTTC
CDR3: CASSNYEAYEQYF

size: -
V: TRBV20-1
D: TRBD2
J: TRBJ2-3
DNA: TGCAGTGCTAGTGGGAGCGGGGTGATCACAGATACGCAGTATTTT
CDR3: CSASGSGVITDTQYF

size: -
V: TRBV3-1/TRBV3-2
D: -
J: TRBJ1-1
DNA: TGTGCCAGCAGCCAACCAGACTACAACACTGAAGCTTTCTTT
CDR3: CASSQPDYNTEAFF

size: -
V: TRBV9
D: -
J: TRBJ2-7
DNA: TGTGCCAGCAGCCCCCCTTTTTCCTACGAGCAGTACTTC
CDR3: CASSPPFSYEQYF

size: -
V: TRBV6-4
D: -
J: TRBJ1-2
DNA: TGTGCCAGCAGTGACTCGACCGGGGTCGGCTACACCTTC
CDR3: CASSDSTGVGYTF

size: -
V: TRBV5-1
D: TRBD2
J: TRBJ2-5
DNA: TGCGCCAGCAGCCTAGCGGGGACCTTACAAGAGACCCAGTACTTC
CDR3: CASSLAGTLQETQYF

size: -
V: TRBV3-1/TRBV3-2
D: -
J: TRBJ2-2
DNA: TGTGCCAGCAGCCAAGTGCAGCGAACCACCGGGGAGCTGTTTTTT
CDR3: CASSQVQRTTGELFF

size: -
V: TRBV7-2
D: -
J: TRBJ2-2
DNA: TGTGCCAGCAGCTTAGGCCCAAGGGGCGGGGAGCTGTTTTTT
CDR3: CASSLGPRGGELFF

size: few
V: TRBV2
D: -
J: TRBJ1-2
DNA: TGTGCCAGCAGTTTGATAAGGGGGAACTATGGCTACACCTTC
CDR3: CASSLIRGNYGYTF

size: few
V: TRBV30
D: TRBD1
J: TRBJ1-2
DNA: TGTGCCTGGAGCCGGGACAGGGGTAACTATGGCTACACCTTC
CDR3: CAWSRDRGNYGYTF

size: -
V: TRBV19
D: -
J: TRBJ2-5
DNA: TGTGCCAGTAGTATGGCCGGGAACCAAGAGACCCAGTACTTC
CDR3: CASSMAGNQETQYF

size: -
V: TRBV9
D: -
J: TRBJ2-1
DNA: TGTGCCAGCAGCGTAGCGACTTACAATGAGCAGTTCTTC
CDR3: CASSVATYNEQFF

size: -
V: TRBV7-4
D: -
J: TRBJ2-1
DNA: TGTGCCAGCAGCCACGCGCGCGAAACCGAGCAGTTCTTC
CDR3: CASSHARETEQFF